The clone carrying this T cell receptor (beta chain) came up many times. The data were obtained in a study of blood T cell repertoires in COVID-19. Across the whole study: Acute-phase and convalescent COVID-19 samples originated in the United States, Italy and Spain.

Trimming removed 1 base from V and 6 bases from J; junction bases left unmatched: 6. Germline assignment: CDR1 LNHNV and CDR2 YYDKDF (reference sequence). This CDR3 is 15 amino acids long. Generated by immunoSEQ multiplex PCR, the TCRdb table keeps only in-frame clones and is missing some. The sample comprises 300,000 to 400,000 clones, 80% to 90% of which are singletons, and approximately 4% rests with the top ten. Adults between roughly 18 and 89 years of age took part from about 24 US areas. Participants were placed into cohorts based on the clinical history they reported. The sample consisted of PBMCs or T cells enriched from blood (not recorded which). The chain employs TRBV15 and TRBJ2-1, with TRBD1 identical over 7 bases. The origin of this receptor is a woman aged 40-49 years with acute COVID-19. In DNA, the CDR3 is TGTGCCACCAGCAGAGTTGAGGGGGCGGTCAATGAGCAGTTCTTC. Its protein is CATSRVEGAVNEQFF. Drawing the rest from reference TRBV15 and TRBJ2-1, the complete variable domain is DAMVIQNPRYQVTQFGKPVTLSCSQTLNHNVMYWYQQKSSQAPKLLFHYYDKDFNNEADTPDNFQSRRPNTSFCFLDIRSPGLGDTAMYLCATSRVEGAVNEQFFGPGTRLTVL.